The 17 T cell receptor beta chains listed next were all sequenced from one sample in a study of blood T cells in healthy people across ages. Next came a second PCR, run for about 7 to 12 cycles, which used a sample-barcoded 5' primer along with a J-beta primer mix. One entry per CDR3 protein, called by TCRdb with MiXCR from the 5' RACE reads. The data show about 1.6 million distinct CDR3 sequences, about 31% seen once. Source material: blood. Source of these receptors: a young woman in good health.

Points on this clonotype: One end of the junction fails to match germline, which may point to a read error. The chain employs TRBV5-1 and TRBJ2-3, with D possibly matching TRBD2 (5 bases). The CDR3 runs to 15 residues. Per the germline V gene, CDR1 is SGHRS and CDR2 is YFSETQ. CDR3: CANSLGSRSTDTQYF. The DNA of the CDR3 is TGCGCCAACAGCTTGGGGAGTCGAAGCACAGATACGCAGTATTTT.

The V and J genes are TRBV7-3 and TRBJ2-3; TRBD2 aligns across 10 bases. Losses at the gene ends were 1 base for V and 2 bases for J; bases not matched to a gene: 3. There are 16 residues in the CDR3. The germline V gene encodes CDR1 SGHTA and CDR2 FQGTGA. In DNA form, the CDR3 reads TGTGCCAGCAGCTTAAAACTAGCGGGACCCACAGATACGCAGTATTTT. Its translation: CASSLKLAGPTDTQYF.

The chain has TRBV9 and TRBJ2-2; 12 bases are a match to TRBD1. This CDR3 region has 15 residues. Germline CDR1 and CDR2: SGDLS and YYNGEE. With V trimmed by 4 bases and J by 10 bases, 8 bases remained unmatched. The CDR3 region is CASSRGTGGKEELFF. The CDR3 nucleotides read TGTGCCAGCAGCAGAGGGACAGGGGGCAAGGAGGAGCTGTTTTTT.

This clonotype was seen a few times. The rearrangement uses TRBV7-6 and TRBJ2-3; tentatively, D is TRBD1 (6 bases). The CDR3 loop spans 15 amino acids. In germline, CDR1 is SGHVS, CDR2 FNYEAQ. Trimming pared 4 bases from V and 5 bases from J, leaving 16 bases between. CDR3 bases: TGTGCCAGCAGCTCCGGTCAGGGGTGGGTAGATACGCAGTATTTT. The encoded protein is CASSSGQGWVDTQYF. The variable domain in full, completed from reference TRBV7-6 and TRBJ2-3, reads GAGVSQSPRYKVTKRGQDVALRCDPISGHVSLYWYRQALGQGPEFLTYFNYEAQQDKSGLPNDRFSAERPEGSISTLTIQRTEQRDSAMYRCASSSGQGWVDTQYFGPGTRLTVL.

This chain connects TRBV7-6 to TRBJ2-7, with a tentative D call TRBD1 (7 bases). In germline, CDR1 is SGHVS, CDR2 FNYEAQ. This CDR3 comprises 17 residues. Trimming took 2 bases from V and 4 from J, leaving 21 bases between them. The chain's CDR3 is CASSLRGRKQGEYEQYF. As DNA, the CDR3 is TGTGCCAGCAGCTTACGGGGGCGGAAGCAGGGGGAGTACGAGCAGTACTTC.

This clonotype was seen a few times. The chain uses TRBV28 and TRBJ2-7; 10 bases match TRBD2. This CDR3 has 18 residues. Trimming at V came to 5 bases and at J to 3 bases, leaving 16 bases not matched to a gene. Germline V lookup: CDR1 MDHEN, CDR2 SYDVKM. CDR3 region: CASSQLAGPLVGVYEQYF. CDR3 bases: TGTGCCAGCAGTCAACTAGCGGGACCTTTGGTCGGTGTCTACGAGCAGTACTTC.

The table lists this clonotype with a few counts. The rearrangement links TRBV6-2 or TRBV6-3 to TRBJ2-7; 8 bases align to TRBD1. CDR3 length equals 16 residues. Germline V CDR1 and CDR2: MNHEY, SVGEGT. The junction had 15 bases not matched to a gene; V was cut back by 6 bases and J by 5 bases. The CDR3 sequence: CASSYIPRTGRDEQYF. The DNA of the CDR3 is TGTGCCAGCAGCTACATACCGCGGACAGGGAGAGACGAGCAGTACTTC.

The rearrangement joins TRBV5-6 to TRBJ2-5; D is uncertain. Trimming cost V 3 bases and J 10 bases, with 13 bases left between them. CDR1 and CDR2 (germline): SGHDT, YYEEEE. This CDR3 has 12 amino acids. The CDR3 reads CASSSRTADQYF. As DNA, the CDR3 is TGTGCCAGCAGCTCTCGGACCGCCGACCAGTACTTC.

V is TRBV5-1 and J is TRBJ2-3; unclear D gene. Trimming stripped 5 bases from V and 2 bases from J, with 12 bases between. Germline V gene lookup returns CDR1 SGHRS and CDR2 YFSETQ. The length of the CDR3 is 14 residues. CDR3: CASRLPHPTDTQYF. The CDR3 region has the DNA TGCGCCAGCAGATTACCCCATCCCACAGATACGCAGTATTTT. Full variable domain (remainder filled in from reference TRBV5-1 and TRBJ2-3): KAGVTQTPRYLIKTRGQQVTLSCSPISGHRSVSWYQQTPGQGLQFLFEYFSETQRNKGNFPGRFSGRQFSNSRSEMNVSTLELGDSALYLCASRLPHPTDTQYFGPGTRLTVL.

The chain recombines TRBV5-6 with TRBJ2-6; the D is unclear. CDR3 length equals 16 residues. Germline loops: CDR1 SGHDT, CDR2 YYEEEE. V gave up 4 bases and J gave up 4 bases, with 15 bases separating them. The CDR3, as DNA: TGTGCCAGCAGCATGACGAGAGAGTGGGGGGCCAACGTCCTGACTTTC. Protein product: CASSMTREWGANVLTF.

This chain links TRBV7-6 with TRBJ2-1; 13 nucleotides agree with TRBD2. The CDR3 has 18 amino acids. Losses at the gene ends were 2 bases for V and 3 bases for J; bases not matched to a gene: 7. Germline CDR1 and CDR2: SGHVS and FNYEAQ. The CDR3: CASSLKSGLAGLYNEQFF. The CDR3 coding sequence is TGTGCCAGCAGCTTAAAATCGGGACTAGCGGGGCTCTACAATGAGCAGTTCTTC.

This clonotype was counted a few times. This chain connects TRBV20-1 to TRBJ1-1; D unclear. CDR3 length: 14 amino acids. V was clipped by 6 bases and J by 0 bases, with 14 bases between them. Germline lookup yields CDR1 DFQATT and CDR2 SNEGSKA (reference sequence). CDR3 DNA sequence: TGCAGTGCCTCGGACTCAAGTATGAACACTGAAGCTTTCTTT. Translation gives CSASDSSMNTEAFF.

This clonotype showed up just a few times. The chain employs TRBV28 and TRBJ1-5, with a possible D match to TRBD1 (6 bases). The CDR3 extends over 14 amino acids. Germline CDR1 is MDHEN and CDR2 is SYDVKM. V dropped 6 bases and J dropped 6 bases, with 15 bases sitting between them. The CDR3, as DNA: TGTGCCAGCAGGCCTAGGGGGGGCGGTCAGCCCCAGCATTTT. It translates to CASRPRGGGQPQHF.

This clonotype was counted many times. This rearrangement joins TRBV29-1 to TRBJ2-1, with 9 bases aligning to TRBD1. Per the germline V gene, CDR1 is SQVTM and CDR2 is ANQGSEA. This CDR3 region has 14 residues. Trimming removed 8 bases from V and 1 base from J; junction bases left unmatched: 6. In DNA, the CDR3 is TGCAGCTCAACCGGGACAGGGTCCTACAATGAGCAGTTCTTC. Its translation: CSSTGTGSYNEQFF.

V gene TRBV7-2 combines with J gene TRBJ1-6; D gene uncertain. The CDR3 runs to 16 residues. V lost 4 bases and J lost 8, with 18 bases in between. Germline values: CDR1 SGHTA, CDR2 FQGNSA. In DNA, the CDR3 is TGTGCCAGCAGCTACGTAGCGGGCAGTTTGTATTCACCCCTCCACTTT. This codes for CASSYVAGSLYSPLHF.

The DNA of the CDR3 is TGCAGTGCTAGGGGGGTCGACCAAGAGACCCAGTACTTC. Translated, it gives CSARGVDQETQYF. The chain links TRBV20-1 to TRBJ2-5, with D tentatively TRBD1 or TRBD2 (5 bases each). The length of the CDR3 is 13 residues. From germline, CDR1 is DFQATT and CDR2 SNEGSKA (reference sequence). V was cut by 3 bases and J by 0 bases, with 8 bases left in between.

The chain carries TRBV27 and TRBJ2-1; tentatively, D is TRBD2 (6 bases). The CDR3 has 15 amino acids. Germline V gives CDR1 MNHEY, CDR2 SMNVEV (reference sequence). V dropped 7 bases and J dropped 2 bases, with 15 bases sitting between them. CDR3 nucleotide sequence: TGTGCCAGCAATAGCGGATTAACAACCTACAATGAGCAGTTCTTC. It is translated as CASNSGLTTYNEQFF.